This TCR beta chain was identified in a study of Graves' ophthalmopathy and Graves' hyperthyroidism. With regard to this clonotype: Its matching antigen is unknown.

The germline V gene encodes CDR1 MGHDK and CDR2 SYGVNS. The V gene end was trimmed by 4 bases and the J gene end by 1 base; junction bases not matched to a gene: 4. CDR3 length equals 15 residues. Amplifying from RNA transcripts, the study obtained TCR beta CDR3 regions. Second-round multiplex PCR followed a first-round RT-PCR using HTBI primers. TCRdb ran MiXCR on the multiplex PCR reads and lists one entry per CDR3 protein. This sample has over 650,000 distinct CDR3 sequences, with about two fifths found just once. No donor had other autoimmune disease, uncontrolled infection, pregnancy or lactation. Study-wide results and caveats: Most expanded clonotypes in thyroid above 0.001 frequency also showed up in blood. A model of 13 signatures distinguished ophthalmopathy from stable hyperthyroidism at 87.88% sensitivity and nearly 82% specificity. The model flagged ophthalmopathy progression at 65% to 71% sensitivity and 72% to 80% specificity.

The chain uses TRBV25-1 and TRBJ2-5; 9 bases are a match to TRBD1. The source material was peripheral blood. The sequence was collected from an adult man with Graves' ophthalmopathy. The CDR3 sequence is CASSARGQGQETQYF. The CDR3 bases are TGTGCCAGCAGTGCTAGGGGACAGGGCCAAGAGACCCAGTACTTC. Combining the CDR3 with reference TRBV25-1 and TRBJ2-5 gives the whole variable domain EADIYQTPRYLVIGTGKKITLECSQTMGHDKMYWYQQDPGMELHLIHYSYGVNSTEKGDLSSESTVSRIRTEHFPLTLESARPSHTSQYLCASSARGQGQETQYFGPGTRLLVL.